Listed here are 21 T cell receptor beta chains from one sample, sequenced in a study of molecular identifiers for immune sequencing clone quantification. From the PCR reads, TCRdb called clonotypes with MiXCR, one entry per CDR3 protein. The repertoire includes some 320,000 distinct CDR3 sequences, 24% of them detected once, and 0.65% to 0.95% sits in the top ten. Sequenced: naive CD8+ T cells from blood, with Jurkat cell RNA spiked in. Subset meaning: FACS-sorted CD8+CD4-CCR7+CD45RA+ naive T cells. These receptors all come from a human donor in good health. Some libraries in this study had Jurkat cell RNA spiked in.

In its sample, this clonotype was seen a few times. The chain couples TRBV7-9 to TRBJ2-7, with TRBD1 as a possible D gene (6 bases). The V gene's germline CDR1 is SEHNR and CDR2 FQNEAQ (reference sequence). V lost 1 base and J lost 5, with 15 bases in between. The CDR3 spans 15 residues. In DNA form, the CDR3 reads TGTGCCAGCAGCTTAGTTCAGGGGTATAGGGACGAGCAGTACTTC. Translation gives CASSLVQGYRDEQYF.

A note on this clonotype: The conserved final phenylalanine or tryptophan is absent from the CDR3, which likely points to a read error. This chain joins TRBV20-1 and TRBJ2-2; D call uncertain. V lost 2 bases and J 0 bases, leaving 7 bases between the germline ends. Germline CDR1 reads DFQATT; CDR2 reads SNEGSKA (reference sequence). CDR3 length equals 14 residues. CDR3: CSARQYANTGELFY. The CDR3 DNA is TGCAGTGCTAGACAGTACGCGAACACCGGGGAGCTGTTTTAT.

Details on this clonotype: A much bigger clone sits one base away, suggesting this may be a read error. The chain joins TRBV27 to TRBJ2-3; no clear D. The CDR3 contains 14 residues. From germline, CDR1 is MNHEY and CDR2 SMNVEV (reference sequence). CDR3 DNA: TGTGCCAGCCTTGGATTATCGGGCACAGCTACGCAGTATTTT. Its translation: CASLGLSGTATQYF.

This chain uses TRBV6-2 or TRBV6-3 with TRBJ1-5, with 7 nucleotides matching TRBD1. This CDR3 contains 15 residues. Germline CDR1 reads MNHEY; CDR2 reads SVGEGT. Trimming at V came to 6 bases and at J to 4 bases, leaving 9 bases not matched to a gene. This CDR3 is CASSGLTGYNQPQHF. CDR3 in DNA: TGTGCCAGCAGCGGCCTGACAGGGTATAATCAGCCCCAGCATTTT.

V is TRBV28 and J is TRBJ2-3; 13 bases are a match to TRBD2. The germline gives CDR1 MDHEN, CDR2 SYDVKM. The CDR3 spans 19 residues. Trimming at V came to 6 bases and at J to 3 bases, leaving 15 bases not matched to a gene. Here the CDR3 DNA reads TGTGCCAGCAGACCGTTCGAGACTAGCGGGAGGTGGGGGACAGATACGCAGTATTTT. Translation: CASRPFETSGRWGTDTQYF.

This clonotype showed up just a few times. The J gene is TRBJ2-3, the V gene TRBV11-2; TRBD1 matches 7 bases. The CDR3 totals 15 residues. Germline assignment: CDR1 SGHAT and CDR2 FQNNGV. V gave up 5 bases and J gave up 0 bases; unmatched junction bases: 5. CDR3 bases: TGTGCCAGCAGCCCGCCGGACAGGAGCACAGATACGCAGTATTTT. It encodes CASSPPDRSTDTQYF.

As concerns this clonotype: One end of the junction is discordant with germline, which a read error may explain. The chain uses TRBV12-3 or TRBV12-4 and TRBJ2-5, with 11 bases identical to TRBD1. The CDR3 is 16 residues long. In nucleotides, the CDR3 is TGCGCCAGCAGTCCCCATCCGGGACAGGGGGGCGAGACCCAGTACTTC. Residues: CASSPHPGQGGETQYF.

The chain recombines TRBV27 with TRBJ1-5, with no clear D. The CDR3 spans 14 residues. V was clipped by 1 base and J by 5 bases, with 9 bases between them. Germline-derived CDR1 and CDR2 are MNHEY and SMNVEV (reference sequence). CDR3 bases: TGTGCCAGCAGTTTATGGGGATCAGATCAGCCCCAGCATTTT. This encodes CASSLWGSDQPQHF.

The chain is built from TRBV20-1 and TRBJ2-7; 7 bases map to TRBD1. CDR1 and CDR2 from the germline V gene are DFQATT and SNEGSKA (reference sequence). The V gene end was trimmed by 7 bases and the J gene end by 6 bases; junction bases not matched to a gene: 18. This CDR3 contains 15 residues. CDR3 DNA sequence: TGCAGTGTTAAACCCCTCTCACAGGGGTCAGGCGAGCAGTACTTC. Its translation is CSVKPLSQGSGEQYF.

As to this clonotype: A read error is possible here, since a much larger clone lies one base away. V gene TRBV20-1 combines with J gene TRBJ1-5; D gene ambiguous. This CDR3 is built from 15 residues. Germline V gene data show CDR1 as DFQATT and CDR2 as SNEGSKA (reference sequence). CDR3 in DNA: TGCAGTGCTAGAGATGACTACGGTCCCAATCAGTCCCAGCATTTT. Amino acids: CSARDDYGPNQSQHF.

This clonotype has a handful of counts. The rearrangement joins TRBV27 to TRBJ1-1, with D maybe TRBD1 (5 bases). The CDR3 covers 15 residues. Germline CDR1 reads MNHEY; CDR2 reads SMNVEV (reference sequence). Trimming shortened V by 0 bases and J by 5 bases, and 13 bases separated the two germline ends. The CDR3 DNA follows: TGTGCCAGCAGTTTATCCCAGGGCTTGGAGACTGAAGCTTTCTTT. This codes for CASSLSQGLETEAFF.

This clonotype was recorded many times. The rearrangement uses TRBV4-2 and TRBJ2-7; 7 bases align to TRBD2. V was pared by 0 bases and J by 3 bases, with 2 bases of the junction left unmatched. Germline CDR1 and CDR2: LGHNA and YNFKEQ. The length of the CDR3 is 14 residues. The chain's CDR3 is CASSQDGGGYEQYF. The CDR3 coding sequence is TGTGCCAGCAGCCAAGATGGGGGGGGCTACGAGCAGTACTTC.

This rearrangement joins TRBV7-9 to TRBJ2-7, with 9 bases aligning to TRBD2. The germline V gene has CDR1 SEHNR and CDR2 FQNEAQ (reference sequence). CDR3 length: 16 residues. V shed 2 bases and J 6 bases; nucleotides not matched to a gene: 11. CDR3 bases: TGTGCCAGCAGCTTAACTTACGGGACTAGCAGCGGCGAGCAGTACTTC. Protein sequence: CASSLTYGTSSGEQYF. Drawing the rest from reference TRBV7-9 and TRBJ2-7, the complete variable domain is DTGVSQNPRHKITKRGQNVTFRCDPISEHNRLYWYRQTLGQGPEFLTYFQNEAQLEKSRLLSDRFSAERPKGSFSTLEIQRTEQGDSAMYLCASSLTYGTSSGEQYFGPGTRLTVT.

This clonotype has just a few counts. The rearrangement joins TRBV5-4 to TRBJ2-7, with D perhaps TRBD1 (5 bases). In germline, CDR1 is SGHNT, CDR2 YYREEE (reference sequence). This CDR3 has 14 amino acids. V was pared by 3 bases and J by 6 bases, with 16 bases between. The CDR3 is CASSSSTEAFEQYF. For the CDR3, the DNA is TGTGCCAGCAGCTCCTCGACAGAAGCTTTCGAGCAGTACTTC.

Remarks on this clonotype: One base away lies a much larger clone, so this may be a sequencing read error. The V call is TRBV5-5, the J call TRBJ2-5; 11 positions agree with TRBD2. Germline V gene sequence: CDR1 SGHKS, CDR2 YYEKEE (reference sequence). The CDR3 extends over 16 amino acids. DNA of the CDR3: TGTGCCGGCAGCCCCTGGACTAGCGGGCCTGGGGAGACCCAGTACTTC. As protein: CAGSPWTSGPGETQYF. The full variable domain, rest sourced from reference TRBV5-5 and TRBJ2-5, is DAGVTQSPTHLIKTRGQQVTLRCSPISGHKSVSWYQQVLGQGPQFIFQYYEKEERGRGNFPDRFSARQFPNYSSELNVNALLLGDSALYLCAGSPWTSGPGETQYFGPGTRLLVL.

This clonotype was observed a few times. The chain carries TRBV7-2 and TRBJ2-6; TRBD1 is a possible D gene (6 bases). The germline V gene encodes CDR1 SGHTA and CDR2 FQGNSA. The CDR3 spans 16 residues. Trimming stripped 1 base from V and 3 bases from J, with 10 bases between. In DNA, the CDR3 is TGTGCCAGCAGCTTAGGCCAGGGGCTTGGGGCCAACGTCCTGACTTTC. The encoded protein is CASSLGQGLGANVLTF.

The sample holds a few counts of this clonotype. The chain couples TRBV7-9 to TRBJ2-2; tentatively, D is TRBD1 (5 bases). There are 15 residues in the CDR3. V was pared by 5 bases and J by 1 base, with 11 bases between. CDR1 is SEHNR, CDR2 FQNEAQ, per germline (reference sequence). DNA for the CDR3: TGTGCCAGCAGCCCAGGACAATGGAACACCGGGGAGCTGTTTTTT. Protein sequence: CASSPGQWNTGELFF.

In this sample, this clonotype turned up many times. This chain uses TRBV19 with TRBJ2-7; no reliable D call. The CDR3 totals 11 residues. V was shortened by 9 bases and J by 0 bases, with 6 bases between the two germline ends. CDR1 and CDR2 (germline): LNHDA, SQIVND (reference sequence). The CDR3 sequence: CASSDSYEQYF. The CDR3 DNA reads as TGTGCCAGCAGTGACTCCTACGAGCAGTACTTC.

The table lists this clonotype with many counts. This chain joins TRBV6-6 and TRBJ2-3, with D uncertain. Germline lookup yields CDR1 MNHNY and CDR2 SVGAGI (reference sequence). The CDR3 sequence is 17 residues long. V lost 2 bases to trimming and J lost 0 bases, with 15 bases between them. CDR3: CASSYEGGSISTDTQYF. CDR3 coding DNA: TGTGCCAGCAGTTACGAAGGCGGATCGATTAGCACAGATACGCAGTATTTT.

A remark on this clonotype: Given a much more abundant clone one base away, this may be a read error. The CDR3 spells CASSSDGTGGYYGCTF. The DNA of the CDR3 is TGTGCCAGCAGTTCGGACGGGACAGGGGGTTACTATGGCTGCACCTTC. This chain connects TRBV27 to TRBJ1-2; 11 nucleotides line up with TRBD1. Germline V lookup: CDR1 MNHEY, CDR2 SMNVEV (reference sequence). The CDR3 covers 16 residues.

A remark on this clonotype: An end of the junction does not agree with germline; a read error may underlie this. The chain combines TRBV7-6 with TRBJ1-5, with D possibly being TRBD1 (6 bases). The CDR3 spans 15 residues. The germline V gene has CDR1 SGHVS and CDR2 FNYEAQ. The CDR3 loop reads CAGSATGYRNQPQHF. The DNA for the CDR3 is TGTGCCGGCAGCGCTACAGGGTATCGCAATCAGCCCCAGCATTTT.